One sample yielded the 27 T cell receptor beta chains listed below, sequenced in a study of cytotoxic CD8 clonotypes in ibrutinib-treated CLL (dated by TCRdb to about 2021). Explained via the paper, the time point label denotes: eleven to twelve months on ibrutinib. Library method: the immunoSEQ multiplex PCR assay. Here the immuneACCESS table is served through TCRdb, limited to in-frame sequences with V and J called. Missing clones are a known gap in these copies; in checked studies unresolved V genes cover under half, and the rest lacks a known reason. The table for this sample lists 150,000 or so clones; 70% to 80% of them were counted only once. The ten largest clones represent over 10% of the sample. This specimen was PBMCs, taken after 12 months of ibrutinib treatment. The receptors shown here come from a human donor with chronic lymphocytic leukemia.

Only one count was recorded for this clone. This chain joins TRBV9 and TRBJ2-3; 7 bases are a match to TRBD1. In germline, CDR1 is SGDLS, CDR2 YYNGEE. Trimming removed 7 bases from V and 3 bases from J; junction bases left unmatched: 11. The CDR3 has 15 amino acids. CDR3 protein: CASERKTGITDTQYF. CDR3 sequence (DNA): TGTGCCAGCGAGCGAAAGACAGGGATTACAGATACGCAGTATTTT.

The CDR3 reads CASSDLGGLGAQHF. The CDR3 nucleotides read TGTGCCAGCAGTGATCTCGGTGGGCTGGGAGCCCAGCATTTT. The chain uses TRBV2 and TRBJ1-5; D remains ambiguous. The ends were cut back, 3 bases at V and 11 bases at J, with 17 bases in the middle. Germline CDR1 and CDR2: SNHLY and FYNNEI. The CDR3 loop spans 14 amino acids.

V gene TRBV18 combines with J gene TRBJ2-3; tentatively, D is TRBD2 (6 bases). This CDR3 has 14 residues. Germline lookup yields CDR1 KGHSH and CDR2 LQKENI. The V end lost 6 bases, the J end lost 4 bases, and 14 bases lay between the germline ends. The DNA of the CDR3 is TGTGCCAGCTCTCCGGGACTCGATCCAGATACGCAGTATTTT. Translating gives CASSPGLDPDTQYF.

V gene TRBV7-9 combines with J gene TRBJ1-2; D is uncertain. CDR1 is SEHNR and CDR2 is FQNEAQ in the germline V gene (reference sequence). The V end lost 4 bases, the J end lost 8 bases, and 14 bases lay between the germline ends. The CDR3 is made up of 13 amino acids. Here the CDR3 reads CASSSSGARGYTF. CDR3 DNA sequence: TGTGCCAGCAGCTCATCGGGAGCTAGAGGCTACACCTTC.

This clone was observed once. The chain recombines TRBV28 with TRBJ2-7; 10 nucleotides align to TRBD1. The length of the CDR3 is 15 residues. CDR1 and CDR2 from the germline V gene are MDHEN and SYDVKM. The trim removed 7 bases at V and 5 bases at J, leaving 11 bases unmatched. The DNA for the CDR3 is TGTGCCAGCACCCTGGGGACAGGGGTTTTCAACGAGCAGTACTTC. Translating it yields CASTLGTGVFNEQYF.

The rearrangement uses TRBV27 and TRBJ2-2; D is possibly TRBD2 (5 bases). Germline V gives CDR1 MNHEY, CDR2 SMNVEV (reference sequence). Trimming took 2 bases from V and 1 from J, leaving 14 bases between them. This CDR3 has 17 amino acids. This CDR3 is CASSLGFGVENTGELFF. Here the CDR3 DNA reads TGTGCCAGCAGTTTAGGTTTCGGGGTGGAGAACACCGGGGAGCTGTTTTTT.

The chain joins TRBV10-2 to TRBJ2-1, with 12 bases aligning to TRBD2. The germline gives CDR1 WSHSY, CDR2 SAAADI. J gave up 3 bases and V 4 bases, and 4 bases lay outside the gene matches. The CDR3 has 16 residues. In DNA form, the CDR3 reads TGCGCCAGCAGTGGCAGGACTAGCGGGAACTACAATGAGCAGTTCTTC. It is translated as CASSGRTSGNYNEQFF.

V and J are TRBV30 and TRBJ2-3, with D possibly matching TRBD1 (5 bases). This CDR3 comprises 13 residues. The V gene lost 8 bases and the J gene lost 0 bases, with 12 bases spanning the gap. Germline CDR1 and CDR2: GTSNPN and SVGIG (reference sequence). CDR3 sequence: CAGQGTSTDTQYF. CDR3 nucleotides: TGTGCCGGCCAGGGAACTAGCACAGATACGCAGTATTTT.

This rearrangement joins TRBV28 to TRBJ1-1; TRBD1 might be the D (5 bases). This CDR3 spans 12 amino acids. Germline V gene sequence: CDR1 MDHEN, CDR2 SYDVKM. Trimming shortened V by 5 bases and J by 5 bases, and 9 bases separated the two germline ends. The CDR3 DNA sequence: TGTGCCAGCAGTCCTTGGGGGACTGAAGCTTTCTTT. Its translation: CASSPWGTEAFF.

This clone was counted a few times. The CDR3 DNA follows: TGTGCCAGCAGCTTGCAGGGGCCCACCTACGAGCAGTACTTC. As protein: CASSLQGPTYEQYF. The chain carries TRBV7-9 and TRBJ2-7, with D possibly matching TRBD1 (6 bases). Germline V lookup: CDR1 SEHNR, CDR2 FQNEAQ (reference sequence). The CDR3 contains 14 residues. V gave up 3 bases and J gave up 2 bases, with 11 bases separating them.

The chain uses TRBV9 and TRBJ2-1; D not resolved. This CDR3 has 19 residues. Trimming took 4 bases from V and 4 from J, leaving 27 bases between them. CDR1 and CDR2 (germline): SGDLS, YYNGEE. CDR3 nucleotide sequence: TGTGCCAGCAGCCCACGTCTGGGCTCCGCGATCGGCCGTTACAATGAGCAGTTCTTC. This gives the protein CASSPRLGSAIGRYNEQFF.

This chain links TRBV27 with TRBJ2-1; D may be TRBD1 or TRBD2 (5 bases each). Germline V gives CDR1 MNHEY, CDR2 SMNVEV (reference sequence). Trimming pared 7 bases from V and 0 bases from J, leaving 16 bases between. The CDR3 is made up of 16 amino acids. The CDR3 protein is CASKGIGATSYNEQFF. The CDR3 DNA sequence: TGTGCCAGCAAGGGAATCGGGGCCACCTCCTACAATGAGCAGTTCTTC.

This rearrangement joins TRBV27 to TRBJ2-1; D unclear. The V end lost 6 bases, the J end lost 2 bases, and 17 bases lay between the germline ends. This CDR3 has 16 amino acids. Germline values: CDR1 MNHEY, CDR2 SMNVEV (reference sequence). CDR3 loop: CASSQLVRLPYNEQFF. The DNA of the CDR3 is TGTGCCAGCAGCCAGCTCGTGCGGCTTCCCTACAATGAGCAGTTCTTC.

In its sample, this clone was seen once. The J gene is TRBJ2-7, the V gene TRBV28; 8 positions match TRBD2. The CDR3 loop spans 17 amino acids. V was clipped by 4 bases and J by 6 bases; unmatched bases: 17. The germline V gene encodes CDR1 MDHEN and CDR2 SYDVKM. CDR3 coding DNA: TGTGCCAGCAGTTCTATCGGTAGCGGGGCCTTAGGGATCGAGCAGTACTTC. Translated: CASSSIGSGALGIEQYF.

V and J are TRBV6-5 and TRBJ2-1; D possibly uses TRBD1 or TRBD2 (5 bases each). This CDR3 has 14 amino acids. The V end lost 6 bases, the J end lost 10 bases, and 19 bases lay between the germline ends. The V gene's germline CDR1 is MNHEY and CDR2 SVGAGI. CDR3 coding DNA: TGTGCCAGCAGGAGAGGGGACCCTAATTTGGAGCAGTTCTTC. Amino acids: CASRRGDPNLEQFF.

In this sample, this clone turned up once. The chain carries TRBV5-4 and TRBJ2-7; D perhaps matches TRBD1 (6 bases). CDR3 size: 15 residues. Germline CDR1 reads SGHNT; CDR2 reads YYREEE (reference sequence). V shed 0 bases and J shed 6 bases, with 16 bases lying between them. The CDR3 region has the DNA TGTGCCAGCAGCTTGGGGGTCAGGGGTCCGGGCGAGCAGTACTTC. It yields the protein CASSLGVRGPGEQYF.

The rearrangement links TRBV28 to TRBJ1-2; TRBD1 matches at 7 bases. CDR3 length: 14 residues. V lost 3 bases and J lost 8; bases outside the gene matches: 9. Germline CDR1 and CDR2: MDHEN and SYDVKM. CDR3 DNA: TGTGCCAGCAGTTTCGGGGCACAGGGGCACGGCTACACCTTC. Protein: CASSFGAQGHGYTF.

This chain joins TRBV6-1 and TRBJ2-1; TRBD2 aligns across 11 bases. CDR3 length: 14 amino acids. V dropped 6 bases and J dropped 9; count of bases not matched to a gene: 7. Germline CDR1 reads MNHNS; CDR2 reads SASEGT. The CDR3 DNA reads TGTGCCAGCAGATTTGGACTAGCGGGCAGTGAGCAGTTCTTC. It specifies CASRFGLAGSEQFF.

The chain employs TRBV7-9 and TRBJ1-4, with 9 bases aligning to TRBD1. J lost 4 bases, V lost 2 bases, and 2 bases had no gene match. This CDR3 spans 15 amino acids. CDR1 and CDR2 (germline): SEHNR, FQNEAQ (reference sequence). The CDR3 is CASSLSTGGNEKLFF. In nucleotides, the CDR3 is TGTGCCAGCAGCTTATCGACAGGGGGTAATGAAAAACTGTTTTTT.

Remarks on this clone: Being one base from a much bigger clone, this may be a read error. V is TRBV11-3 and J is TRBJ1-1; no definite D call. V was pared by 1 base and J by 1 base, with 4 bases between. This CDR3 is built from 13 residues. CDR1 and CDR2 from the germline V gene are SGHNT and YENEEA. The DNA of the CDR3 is TGTGCCAGCAGCTTAGGGGAGAACACTGAAGCTTTCTTT. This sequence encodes CASSLGENTEAFF.

For the CDR3, the DNA is TGCGCCAGCAGCCAAGATCGACAGTGGGATGAGCAGTTCTTC. Protein product: CASSQDRQWDEQFF. V is TRBV4-3 and J is TRBJ2-1, with a weak D call TRBD1 (5 bases). The CDR3 contains 14 residues. CDR1 LGHNA and CDR2 YSLEER come from the germline V gene. V was pared by 0 bases and J by 8 bases, with 11 bases between.

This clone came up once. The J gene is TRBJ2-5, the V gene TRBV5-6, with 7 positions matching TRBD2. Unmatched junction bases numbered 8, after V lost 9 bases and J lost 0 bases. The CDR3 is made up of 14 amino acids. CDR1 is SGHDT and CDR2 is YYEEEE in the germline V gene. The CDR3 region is CATREAGHQETQYF. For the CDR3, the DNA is TGTGCCACCCGAGAAGCGGGACACCAAGAGACCCAGTACTTC.

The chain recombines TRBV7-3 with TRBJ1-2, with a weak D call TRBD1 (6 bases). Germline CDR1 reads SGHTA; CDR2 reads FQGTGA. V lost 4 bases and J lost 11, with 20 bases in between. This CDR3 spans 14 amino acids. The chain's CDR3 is CASSSQGFFGGYTF. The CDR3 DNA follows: TGTGCCAGCAGCTCACAGGGTTTCTTCGGTGGGTACACCTTC.

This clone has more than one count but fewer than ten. The CDR3 DNA is TGTGCCAGTAGTATAGGGTGGGGAACTGAAGCTTTCTTT. Amino acids: CASSIGWGTEAFF. This chain uses TRBV19 with TRBJ1-1; no reliable D call. This CDR3 has 13 residues. The V and J ends lost 1 base and 5 bases respectively, with 8 bases between them. In germline, CDR1 is LNHDA, CDR2 SQIVND (reference sequence).

CDR3 region: CASSESWGGGYTF. CDR3 nucleotides: TGTGCCAGCAGTGAGTCCTGGGGAGGTGGCTACACCTTC. The chain is built from TRBV2 and TRBJ1-2; D call uncertain. Deletions cut 3 bases from V and 7 bases from J, with 12 bases between. Germline V gene sequence: CDR1 SNHLY, CDR2 FYNNEI. The CDR3 has 13 residues. The variable domain in full, with the rest retrieved from reference TRBV2 and TRBJ1-2, is EPEVTQTPSHQVTQMGQEVILRCVPISNHLYFYWYRQILGQKVEFLVSFYNNEISEKSEIFDDQFSVERPDGSNFTLKIRSTKLEDSAMYFCASSESWGGGYTFGSGTRLTVV.

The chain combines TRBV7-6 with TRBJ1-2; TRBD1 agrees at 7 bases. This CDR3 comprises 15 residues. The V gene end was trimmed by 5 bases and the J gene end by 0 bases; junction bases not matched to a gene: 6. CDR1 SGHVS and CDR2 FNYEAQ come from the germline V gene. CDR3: CASSPGQLANYGYTF. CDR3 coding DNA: TGTGCCAGCAGCCCGGGACAGCTTGCTAACTATGGCTACACCTTC.

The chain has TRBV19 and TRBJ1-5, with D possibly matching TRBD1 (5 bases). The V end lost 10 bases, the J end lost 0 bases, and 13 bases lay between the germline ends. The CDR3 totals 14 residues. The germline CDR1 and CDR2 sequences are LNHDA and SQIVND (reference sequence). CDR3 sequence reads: CATSRDYSNQPQHF. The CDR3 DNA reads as TGTGCCACTTCTAGGGACTATAGCAATCAGCCCCAGCATTTT.